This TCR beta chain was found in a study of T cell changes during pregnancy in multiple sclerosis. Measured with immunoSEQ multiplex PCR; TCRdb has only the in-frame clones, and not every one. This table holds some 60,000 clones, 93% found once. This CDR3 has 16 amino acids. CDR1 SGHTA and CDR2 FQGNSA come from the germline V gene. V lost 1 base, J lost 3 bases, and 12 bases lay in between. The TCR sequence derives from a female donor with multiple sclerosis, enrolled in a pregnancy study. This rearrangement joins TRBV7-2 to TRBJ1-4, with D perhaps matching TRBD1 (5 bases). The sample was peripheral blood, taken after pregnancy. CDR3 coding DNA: TGTGCCAGCAGCTTAGGTTGGGGCAGTTCTAATGAAAAACTGTTTTTT. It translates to CASSLGWGSSNEKLFF.